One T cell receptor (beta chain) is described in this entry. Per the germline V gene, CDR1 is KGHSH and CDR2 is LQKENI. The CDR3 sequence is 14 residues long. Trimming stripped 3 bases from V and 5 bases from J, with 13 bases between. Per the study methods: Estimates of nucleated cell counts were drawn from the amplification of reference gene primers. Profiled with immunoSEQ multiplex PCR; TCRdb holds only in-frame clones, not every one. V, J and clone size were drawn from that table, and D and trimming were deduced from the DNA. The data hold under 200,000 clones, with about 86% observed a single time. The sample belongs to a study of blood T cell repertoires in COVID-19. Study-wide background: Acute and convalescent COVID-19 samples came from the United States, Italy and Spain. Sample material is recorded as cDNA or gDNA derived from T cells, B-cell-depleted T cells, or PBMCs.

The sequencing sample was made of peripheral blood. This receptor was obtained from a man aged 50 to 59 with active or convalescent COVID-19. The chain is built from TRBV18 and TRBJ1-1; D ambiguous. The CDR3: CASSPQAGDTEAFF. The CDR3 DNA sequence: TGTGCCAGCTCACCTCAAGCGGGAGATACTGAAGCTTTCTTT.